Detailed here is one TCR beta chain. Its antigen remains unknown. CDR3 length: 14 amino acids. Looked up from germline, CDR1 is SNHLY and CDR2 is FYNNEI. Trimming cost V 7 bases and J 0 bases, with 10 bases left between them. The sample originates from a study of T-cell memory formation after mild COVID-19. Study in general: The study found TCR clusters largely donor specific. Study observations and caveats: Among CD4+ contracting clones, most were CM and EM, and CD8+ ones EMRA.

TCRdb passed the 5' RACE reads through MiXCR, listing each CDR3 protein once. The repertoire holds about 240,000 distinct CDR3 sequences, with roughly a tenth as singletons. The genes are TRBV2 and TRBJ1-3, with D possibly TRBD1 on 6 matching bases. The TCR was taken from a young man who had mild COVID-19 (a few samples of this study predate the infection). Cell type and time point are not known. The sequencing sample was made of PBMCs or a T cell subset sorted from them (not recorded which). CDR3 DNA sequence: TGTGCCAGCATTGGGGGCCACTCTGGAAACACCATATATTTT. This encodes CASIGGHSGNTIYF.